What follows are 2 T cell receptor beta chains derived from one specimen sequenced in a study of blood T cell repertoires in COVID-19. Data came from immunoSEQ multiplex PCR; TCRdb stores just in-frame clones and leaves some out. The profile covers 400,000 or so clones, with about 88% appearing a single time and roughly 1.5% taken by the ten largest. The sequenced sample consisted of peripheral blood. The receptor source for this set is a woman aged 40-49 years with COVID-19, enrolled during active disease.

The chain is built from TRBV7-2 and TRBJ2-7; 8 bases match TRBD2. CDR3 length equals 13 residues. Germline CDR1 and CDR2: SGHTA and FQGNSA. V was clipped by 3 bases and J by 3 bases; unmatched bases: 1. The CDR3 nucleotides are TGTGCCAGCAGCTTGGGACTAGTCTACGAGCAGTACTTC. It translates to CASSLGLVYEQYF.

Turning to this clone: At the DNA level, this CDR3 is encoded by other sequences in the same sample as well. The rearrangement links TRBV5-1 to TRBJ2-5, with TRBD1 as a possible D gene (6 bases). Germline assignment: CDR1 SGHRS and CDR2 YFSETQ. CDR3 length equals 11 residues. Trimming pared 8 bases from V and 3 bases from J, leaving 8 bases between. This chain's CDR3 is CASRQEETQYF. The CDR3 DNA reads TGCGCCAGTAGACAGGAAGAGACCCAGTACTTC.